These T cell receptor beta chains were read from a single sample in a study of blood T cells in healthy people across ages. Via MiXCR, TCRdb re-called the 5' RACE reads, giving one row per CDR3 protein. Here the sample spans about 1.5 million distinct CDR3 sequences, 42% being singletons. Material for sequencing was blood. Every receptor here comes from a woman under 30 in good health. Both conserved end residues are part of each CDR3. D genes are given only for firm matches. Expanded clones get a size class; other rows say once, few or many, or leave the size out.

J	V	D	size	CDR3	DNA
TRBJ1-5	TRBV6-6	.	.	CASSYLGPGQHF	TGTGCCAGCAGTTACCTGGGCCCGGGCCAGCATTTT
TRBJ1-1	TRBV10-3	.	.	CATQTGNTEAFF	TGTGCCACCCAGACAGGGAACACTGAAGCTTTCTTT
TRBJ2-1	TRBV20-1	TRBD2	few	CSARGLAGAPYNEQFF	TGCAGTGCTAGAGGTCTAGCGGGAGCCCCCTACAATGAGCAGTTCTTC
TRBJ2-7	TRBV20-1	TRBD2	few	CSARSPQAGGLYEQYF	TGCAGTGCTAGATCCCCCCAAGCGGGAGGCCTCTACGAGCAGTACTTC
TRBJ2-2	TRBV6-6	.	.	CASSYGTPDLADGELFF	TGTGCCAGCAGTTATGGGACTCCCGACTTAGCAGACGGGGAGCTGTTTTTT
TRBJ1-2	TRBV20-1	.	.	CSARGDLDNYGYTF	TGCAGTGCTAGAGGGGACCTAGACAACTATGGCTACACCTTC
TRBJ1-1	TRBV5-1	TRBD1	.	CASSTLQGDTEAFF	TGCGCCAGCAGCACATTGCAGGGGGACACTGAAGCTTTCTTT
TRBJ2-3	TRBV20-1	TRBD2	many	CSAKTSGTDTQYF	TGCAGTGCTAAGACTAGCGGGACAGATACGCAGTATTTT
TRBJ2-3	TRBV20-1	TRBD2	.	CSAGAGSGQYF	TGCAGTGCTGGAGCGGGGAGCGGGCAGTATTTT
TRBJ2-5	TRBV27	.	once	CASSLIGRGEAQYF	TGTGCCAGCAGTTTAATAGGCAGGGGCGAGGCCCAGTACTTC
TRBJ2-3	TRBV4-1	.	.	CASSQYRITDTQYF	TGCGCCAGCAGCCAATATCGAATCACAGATACGCAGTATTTT
TRBJ2-7	TRBV6-6	TRBD2	few	CASSSPTSVTYEQYF	TGTGCCAGCAGTTCCCCGACTAGCGTAACCTACGAGCAGTACTTC
TRBJ2-1	TRBV29-1	TRBD1	.	CSVAGGGSRTYNEQFF	TGCAGCGTTGCAGGGGGCGGCAGCCGGACCTACAATGAGCAGTTCTTC
TRBJ1-2	TRBV10-3	.	.	CAISEYRVHRHGYTF	TGTGCCATCAGTGAGTACAGGGTTCATCGCCATGGCTACACCTTC
TRBJ1-5	TRBV3-1	.	few	CASSPWRGSNQPQHF	TGTGCCAGCAGCCCCTGGAGGGGAAGCAATCAGCCCCAGCATTTT
TRBJ1-5	TRBV7-9	TRBD1	.	CASSFGAGGYQPQHF	TGTGCCAGCAGCTTCGGGGCAGGGGGATATCAGCCCCAGCATTTT
TRBJ2-1	TRBV10-3	.	.	CAISDESRYNEQFF	TGTGCCATCAGTGATGAATCGAGGTACAATGAGCAGTTCTTC
TRBJ2-7	TRBV7-9	.	.	CASRPGDGWEQYF	TGTGCCAGCAGACCCGGGGACGGATGGGAGCAGTACTTC
TRBJ1-2	TRBV4-3	.	few	CASSGTFNYGYTF	TGCGCCAGCAGCGGGACCTTCAACTATGGCTACACCTTC
TRBJ2-3	TRBV10-3	TRBD1	.	CAIRGGASTDTQYF	TGTGCCATAAGAGGGGGCGCGAGCACAGATACGCAGTATTTT
TRBJ1-5	TRBV6-5	.	.	CASSPTRLNQPQHF	TGTGCCAGCAGTCCAACAAGGCTCAATCAGCCCCAGCATTTT
TRBJ1-1	TRBV27	.	few	CASSSLASGNTEAFF	TGTGCCAGCAGTTCCCTCGCTAGCGGGAACACTGAAGCTTTCTTT
TRBJ1-1	TRBV29-1	.	few	CSVDGGFNTEAFF	TGCAGCGTTGACGGGGGTTTTAACACTGAAGCTTTCTTT
TRBJ1-1	TRBV29-1	.	once	CSVAEQLNTEAFF	TGCAGCGTTGCCGAACAGCTGAACACTGAAGCTTTCTTT
TRBJ1-2	TRBV6-6	TRBD1	.	CASSSFTGVHGYTF	TGTGCCAGCAGTTCCTTCACAGGGGTTCATGGCTACACCTTC
TRBJ2-5	TRBV7-9	.	many	CASSFYGETQYF	TGTGCCAGCAGCTTTTACGGAGAGACCCAGTACTTC
TRBJ2-7	TRBV9	TRBD2	.	CASSVTSGRAWSYNEQYF	TGTGCCAGCAGCGTAACCAGCGGGAGGGCCTGGTCCTACAATGAGCAGTACTTC
TRBJ1-2	TRBV20-1	.	.	CSAITAEGNGYTF	TGCAGTGCTATCACAGCTGAGGGGAATGGCTACACCTTC
TRBJ1-4	TRBV6-6	TRBD1	.	CASSYLGQPNEKLFF	TGTGCCAGCAGTTATTTGGGACAGCCCAATGAAAAACTGTTTTTT
TRBJ1-6	TRBV4-1	.	once	CASSQEEASHNSPLHF	TGCGCCAGCAGCCAAGAAGAAGCCTCCCATAATTCACCCCTCCACTTT
TRBJ2-1	TRBV7-2	TRBD1	few	CASSANRGQLSSYNEQFF	TGTGCCAGCAGCGCTAATCGGGGACAGCTAAGCTCCTACAATGAGCAGTTCTTC
TRBJ2-5	TRBV29-1	.	.	CSEGRRLGTQYF	TGCAGCGAAGGACGGCGGCTGGGGACCCAGTACTTC
TRBJ2-7	TRBV7-9	.	.	CASSAQMSYEQYF	TGTGCCAGCAGCGCTCAGATGTCCTACGAGCAGTACTTC
TRBJ2-1	TRBV15	.	.	CATSGDLAVQFF	TGTGCCACCAGCGGAGATCTTGCGGTGCAGTTCTTC
TRBJ2-3	TRBV11-2	.	few	CASSSWAKITDTQYF	TGTGCCAGCAGCTCCTGGGCGAAAATCACAGATACGCAGTATTTT
TRBJ2-1	TRBV7-3	.	.	CASSVGTFYGNEQFF	TGTGCCAGCAGCGTAGGGACCTTCTACGGCAATGAGCAGTTCTTC
TRBJ2-3	TRBV28	TRBD2	.	CASTSGSQRRDTQYF	TGTGCCAGTACTAGCGGGAGTCAGAGGAGAGATACGCAGTATTTT
TRBJ1-3	TRBV9	.	.	CASSVDALKISGNTIYF	TGTGCCAGCAGCGTAGACGCCCTGAAGATCTCTGGAAACACCATATATTTT
TRBJ2-1	TRBV20-1	TRBD2	few	CSATTSGGAFVSEQFF	TGCAGTGCAACTACTAGCGGGGGGGCCTTTGTTAGTGAGCAGTTCTTC
TRBJ2-4	TRBV20-1	.	.	CSARADGSIQYF	TGCAGTGCTAGAGCGGACGGGAGCATTCAGTACTTC
TRBJ2-3	TRBV5-6	.	few	CASSFARGDTQYF	TGTGCCAGCAGCTTCGCCCGAGGGGATACGCAGTATTTT
TRBJ2-1	TRBV7-3	TRBD2	few	CASSLWPSGDNEQFF	TGTGCCAGCAGCTTATGGCCTAGCGGAGACAATGAGCAGTTCTTC
TRBJ1-1	TRBV27	.	.	CASSPGAGFRSNTEAFF	TGTGCCAGCAGTCCTGGGGCAGGGTTCCGTAGTAACACTGAAGCTTTCTTT
TRBJ2-5	TRBV20-1	.	.	CSARDEVPRTQYF	TGCAGTGCTAGAGATGAAGTTCCTAGGACCCAGTACTTC
TRBJ1-5	TRBV6-2/TRBV6-3	.	.	CATCGNNQPQHF	TGTGCCACCTGTGGGAACAATCAGCCCCAGCATTTT
TRBJ2-5	TRBV30	TRBD2	.	CAWSVLAAYNEQYF	TGTGCCTGGAGTGTACTAGCGGCGTACAATGAGCAGTACTTC
TRBJ1-6	TRBV25-1	TRBD1	once	CASSEYDRANSPLHF	TGTGCCAGCAGTGAATATGACAGGGCCAATTCACCCCTCCACTTT
TRBJ2-4	TRBV4-2	.	.	CASSQESGFREQYF	TGTGCCAGCAGCCAAGAATCCGGGTTTCGTGAGCAGTACTTC
TRBJ2-1	TRBV20-1	.	.	CSARANRATYNEQFF	TGCAGTGCTAGAGCTAACAGGGCTACCTACAATGAGCAGTTCTTC
TRBJ2-1	TRBV7-2	TRBD2	few	CASSITVGSGFNEQFF	TGTGCCAGCAGCATCACTGTGGGTAGCGGGTTCAATGAGCAGTTCTTC
TRBJ1-1	TRBV5-8	.	.	CASSLFDSTEAFF	TGTGCCAGCAGCTTGTTTGACAGCACTGAAGCTTTCTTT
TRBJ2-1	TRBV9	.	few	CASSKTSNQGNEQFF	TGTGCCAGCAGCAAAACTAGCAACCAGGGCAATGAGCAGTTCTTC
TRBJ2-2	TRBV20-1	.	few	CSASLGQDTGELFF	TGCAGTGCTAGTCTGGGGCAGGACACCGGGGAGCTGTTTTTT
TRBJ2-5	TRBV11-2	TRBD2	.	CASSSIAGTKNNEQYF	TGTGCCAGCAGCTCTATAGCGGGGACAAAAAACAATGAGCAGTACTTC